This TCR beta chain was identified in a study of CD8+CD57+ T cells in acquired aplastic anemia. As to this clonotype: Antigen specificity is unknown.

CDR3 length equals 14 residues. Trimming cost V 4 bases and J 5 bases, with 12 bases left between them. Germline values: CDR1 SEHNR, CDR2 FQNEAQ (reference sequence). Genomic DNA templated the TCR beta VDJ and CDR3 profiling. Each CDR3 protein gets one entry after TCRdb re-called the reads with MiXCR. The table has about 200,000 distinct CDR3 sequences, less than 75% seen once. An expansion of CD8+CD57+ cells by flow cytometry had been shown in patients chosen for sequencing. Study observations and caveats: Patients and controls were found to share twenty-nine CD8+ CDR3 sequences.

The receptor's source is a human donor with aplastic anemia. The chain is built from TRBV7-9 and TRBJ1-5; the D gene is possibly TRBD1 (6 bases). The sequenced sample was sorted CD4+, CD8+, or CD8+CD57+ T cells (not recorded which) from PBMCs. The CDR3 loop is CASSSQGRDQPQHF. Here the CDR3 DNA reads TGTGCCAGCAGCTCCCAGGGGAGGGATCAGCCCCAGCATTTT. Together with reference TRBV7-9 and TRBJ1-5, the CDR3 gives the full variable domain: DTGVSQNPRHKITKRGQNVTFRCDPISEHNRLYWYRQTLGQGPEFLTYFQNEAQLEKSRLLSDRFSAERPKGSFSTLEIQRTEQGDSAMYLCASSSQGRDQPQHFGDGTRLSIL.